The 29 T cell receptor beta chains listed next were all sequenced from one sample in a study of blood T cell repertoires in COVID-19. Clones were read by immunoSEQ multiplex PCR, and TCRdb kept only the in-frame ones, dropping some. The sample consists of 110,000 or so clones, more than 80% of them appearing once. The sequencing input was peripheral blood. The source of these receptors is a woman aged 70-85 years with acute or convalescent COVID-19.

The rearrangement links TRBV6-2 or TRBV6-3 to TRBJ2-7; D may be TRBD2 (5 bases). The CDR3 is made up of 13 amino acids. Germline CDR1 MNHEY, CDR2 SVGEGT. Trimming removed 6 bases from V and 3 bases from J, with 12 bases in between. The CDR3 region is CASSLGNNYEQYF. The CDR3 DNA reads as TGTGCCAGCAGCCTCGGGAATAACTACGAGCAGTACTTC.

This chain links TRBV7-9 with TRBJ1-4; tentative D call: TRBD1 (6 bases). The length of the CDR3 is 12 residues. Germline V gene sequence: CDR1 SEHNR, CDR2 FQNEAQ (reference sequence). Trimming took off 0 bases at V and 13 bases at J, with 9 bases between the two ends. CDR3 residues: CASSLAGGGLFF. CDR3 coding DNA: TGTGCCAGCAGCTTAGCAGGGGGTGGACTGTTTTTT.

The rearrangement uses TRBV7-2 and TRBJ2-1; D may be TRBD2 (6 bases). CDR1 and CDR2 (germline): SGHTA, FQGNSA. Trimming took 4 bases from V and 1 from J, leaving 11 bases between them. The CDR3 is 15 amino acids. The CDR3 DNA follows: TGTGCCAGCAGCTCAAGCGGGCCATCCTACAATGAGCAGTTCTTC. It translates to CASSSSGPSYNEQFF.

This chain uses TRBV29-1 with TRBJ2-3; the match to TRBD2 covers 8 bases. The V gene's germline CDR1 is SQVTM and CDR2 ANQGSEA. CDR3 length equals 14 residues. J gave up 9 bases and V 2 bases, and 10 bases lay outside the gene matches. The CDR3 spells CSVESGAGVGTQYF. CDR3 bases: TGCAGCGTTGAATCGGGAGCGGGAGTGGGAACGCAGTATTTT.

The chain carries TRBV2 and TRBJ1-2; 7 nucleotides agree with TRBD1. Germline values: CDR1 SNHLY, CDR2 FYNNEI. The CDR3 totals 13 residues. Trimming took 2 bases from V and 4 from J; bases not matched to a gene: 1. CDR3 region: CASSEKGAYGYTF. The DNA for the CDR3 is TGTGCCAGCAGTGAAAAGGGGGCCTATGGCTACACCTTC.

The gene calls are TRBV5-1 and TRBJ1-6, with D hard to call. This CDR3 has 15 amino acids. V was trimmed by 2 bases and J by 10 bases, leaving 16 bases between them. CDR1 SGHRS and CDR2 YFSETQ come from the germline V gene. The DNA for the CDR3 is TGCGCCAGCAGCTTCTTAGGAGACGAGGAATCACCCCTCCACTTT. Translating gives CASSFLGDEESPLHF.

The chain carries TRBV18 and TRBJ1-2; 12 nucleotides agree with TRBD1. Germline CDR1 reads KGHSH; CDR2 reads LQKENI. After removal of 3 bases from V and 8 bases from J, the junction contained 7 bases not matched to a gene. This CDR3 contains 15 residues. The CDR3 sequence is CASSPTGTGGQGYTF. The CDR3 DNA is TGTGCCAGCTCACCGACCGGGACAGGGGGCCAAGGCTACACCTTC.

This clone was seen once. CDR3 nucleotides: TGTGCCAGCAGCGTAGCCCCCGAAGGGGACTACGAGCAGTACTTC. It is translated as CASSVAPEGDYEQYF. This chain uses TRBV9 with TRBJ2-7, with a weak D call TRBD1 (5 bases). The V gene's germline CDR1 is SGDLS and CDR2 YYNGEE. The CDR3 runs 15 residues. The V gene lost 0 bases and the J gene lost 3 bases, with 13 bases spanning the gap.

V gene TRBV5-4 combines with J gene TRBJ2-7; 7 bases agree with TRBD1. V lost 4 bases, J lost 0 bases, and 10 bases stayed unmatched. Germline V gene data show CDR1 as SGHNT and CDR2 as YYREEE (reference sequence). The CDR3 is 16 residues long. In DNA form, the CDR3 reads TGTGCCAGCAGCCCAGGGGGTAGGTGGGACTCCTACGAGCAGTACTTC. Protein product: CASSPGGRWDSYEQYF.

The V gene is TRBV11-2, the J gene TRBJ2-7; 7 bases agree with TRBD2. V gave up 5 bases and J gave up 2 bases; unmatched junction bases: 6. This CDR3 region has 14 residues. CDR1 is SGHAT, CDR2 FQNNGV, per germline. The CDR3 loop is CASSRGRGTYEQYF. The CDR3 bases are TGTGCCAGCAGCCGTGGGCGGGGGACCTACGAGCAGTACTTC.

The gene calls are TRBV21-1 and TRBJ1-2; the table's D call, TRBD1, has no DNA check behind it. TRBV21-1 is tagged as a pseudogene. The length of the CDR3 is 15 residues. In DNA, the CDR3 is TGTGCCAGCAGCAAGGAGCGGACAGGGGGCGGGGGCTACACCTTC. Translation: CASSKERTGGGGYTF.

DNA of the CDR3: TGCGCCAGCAGCTTGCGAGGGGGCTACGAGCAGTACTTC. Its translation is CASSLRGGYEQYF. The rearrangement joins TRBV5-1 to TRBJ2-7; D might be TRBD1 (6 bases). The CDR3 sequence is 13 residues long. Germline V gene data show CDR1 as SGHRS and CDR2 as YFSETQ. The V end was cut by 1 base, the J end by 3 bases, with 8 bases between.

V usage is TRBV24-1 and J usage is TRBJ2-1; 7 bases are shared with TRBD2. V dropped 4 bases and J dropped 2; count of bases not matched to a gene: 7. Germline CDR1 KGHDR, CDR2 SFDVKD. This CDR3 contains 16 residues. For the CDR3, the DNA is TGTGCCACCAGTGACCCAGGGAGGGAGGCCTACAATGAGCAGTTCTTC. Translation gives CATSDPGREAYNEQFF.

V and J are TRBV29-1 and TRBJ2-2; D not certain. The V end was cut by 5 bases, the J end by 6 bases, with 7 bases between. The CDR3 has 11 amino acids. Germline V gives CDR1 SQVTM, CDR2 ANQGSEA. In nucleotides, the CDR3 is TGCAGCGTTATTGAGTCCGGGGAGCTGTTTTTT. It is translated as CSVIESGELFF.

This clone occurred a few times. This chain uses TRBV30 with TRBJ1-2; no clear D. The V gene lost 0 bases and the J gene lost 2 bases, with 13 bases spanning the gap. Germline V lookup: CDR1 GTSNPN, CDR2 SVGIG (reference sequence). The CDR3 has 15 residues. CDR3 sequence reads: CAWSVRSGYNYGYTF. Written as DNA, the CDR3 is TGTGCCTGGAGTGTACGGTCGGGGTACAACTATGGCTACACCTTC. The full variable domain, completed using reference TRBV30 and TRBJ1-2, is SQTIHQWPATLVQPVGSPLSLECTVEGTSNPNLYWYRQAAGRGLQLLFYSVGIGQISSEVPQNLSASRPQDRQFILSSKKLLLSDSGFYLCAWSVRSGYNYGYTFGSGTRLTVV.

This clone was recorded once. V gene TRBV4-3 combines with J gene TRBJ2-2; maybe TRBD1 (6 bases). The V gene's germline CDR1 is LGHNA and CDR2 YSLEER. This CDR3 is built from 16 residues. The V and J ends lost 2 bases and 5 bases respectively, with 15 bases between them. The CDR3 loop is CASSQQGPVTTGELFF. As DNA, the CDR3 is TGCGCCAGCAGCCAACAGGGGCCCGTTACTACCGGGGAGCTGTTTTTT.

The gene calls are TRBV11-2 and TRBJ2-2; the match to TRBD2 covers 8 bases. Germline V gene sequence: CDR1 SGHAT, CDR2 FQNNGV. The CDR3 covers 15 residues. V trimming: 5 bases; J trimming: 6 bases; junction bases outside the gene matches: 8. The DNA of the CDR3 is TGTGCCAGCAGCAGGGGGAGCGGGGGTGCCGGGGAGCTGTTTTTT. This sequence encodes CASSRGSGGAGELFF.

V usage is TRBV28 and J usage is TRBJ1-4; the match to TRBD1 covers 7 bases. This CDR3 spans 15 amino acids. Germline V gene data show CDR1 as MDHEN and CDR2 as SYDVKM. J lost 4 bases, V lost 11 bases, and 13 bases had no gene match. CDR3 DNA sequence: TGTGCCGCCTCCAACAGGGACAGTTTTAATGAAAAACTGTTTTTT. This gives the protein CAASNRDSFNEKLFF.

This clone was seen only a few times. CDR3 region: CASSEYQSRTGTYEQYF. CDR3 in DNA: TGTGCCAGCAGTGAGTACCAGAGTAGGACAGGGACCTACGAGCAGTACTTC. The rearrangement uses TRBV6-1 and TRBJ2-7; 8 positions agree with TRBD1. CDR3 size: 17 residues. Trimming cost V 3 bases and J 2 bases; bases outside gene matches: 12. Germline CDR1 is MNHNS and CDR2 is SASEGT.

This sequence joins TRBV30 and TRBJ2-7; 10 positions agree with TRBD1. CDR1 is GTSNPN and CDR2 is SVGIG in the germline V gene (reference sequence). V was pared by 5 bases and J by 5 bases, with 9 bases of the junction left unmatched. This CDR3 is 14 amino acids long. Written as DNA, the CDR3 is TGTGCCTGGGCTTCCTCCGGGACAGGGGACGAGCAGTACTTC. It encodes CAWASSGTGDEQYF.

The chain carries TRBV10-3 and TRBJ1-3, with 11 bases matching TRBD1. The V and J ends lost 6 bases and 0 bases, in that order; junction bases with no gene match: 1. Germline V CDR1 and CDR2: ENHRY, SYGVKD. The CDR3 has 15 amino acids. The DNA for the CDR3 is TGTGCCATCAGGGACAGGGGGCTCTCTGGAAACACCATATATTTT. Residues: CAIRDRGLSGNTIYF.

The V and J genes are TRBV6-6 and TRBJ2-1; TRBD2 agrees at 13 bases. V lost 6 bases and J lost 9; bases outside the gene matches: 8. The CDR3 totals 15 residues. Per germline, CDR1 MNHNY and CDR2 SVGAGI (reference sequence). CDR3 coding DNA: TGTGCCAGCAGAACGACTAGCGGGGGGAGGGGTGAGCAGTTCTTC. This sequence encodes CASRTTSGGRGEQFF.

The V gene is TRBV11-2, the J gene TRBJ1-2, with D perhaps TRBD1 (5 bases). Deletions cut 5 bases from V and 4 bases from J, with 8 bases between. The CDR3 runs 12 residues. Germline CDR1 reads SGHAT; CDR2 reads FQNNGV. CDR3 loop: CASSPQGYGYTF. The DNA for the CDR3 is TGTGCCAGCAGCCCGCAGGGCTATGGCTACACCTTC.

The CDR3 is CASSFGTSGNNEQFF. The CDR3 DNA reads TGTGCCAGCAGTTTTGGGACTAGCGGTAACAATGAGCAGTTCTTC. V and J are TRBV27 and TRBJ2-1; 11 bases align to TRBD2. The germline V gene has CDR1 MNHEY and CDR2 SMNVEV (reference sequence). V lost 3 bases and J lost 5; bases outside the gene matches: 3. This CDR3 has 15 amino acids.

This clone was counted a few times. The chain carries TRBV19 and TRBJ2-7; TRBD2 aligns across 10 bases. Germline values: CDR1 LNHDA, CDR2 SQIVND (reference sequence). The CDR3 contains 14 residues. With 6 bases clipped from V and 0 bases from J, the junction kept 2 bases outside the gene matches. The CDR3 bases are TGTGCCAGTAGGGTAGCGGGAGGCTCCTACGAGCAGTACTTC. Translating it yields CASRVAGGSYEQYF.

The chain couples TRBV27 to TRBJ2-1, with D tentatively TRBD1 (6 bases). This CDR3 has 14 amino acids. Between the trimmed V and J ends, which lost 6 bases and 1 base, there was a span of 10 bases. Per the germline V gene, CDR1 is MNHEY and CDR2 is SMNVEV (reference sequence). The DNA for the CDR3 is TGTGCCAGCAGCCTAGGGGGATCCTACAATGAGCAGTTCTTC. Protein product: CASSLGGSYNEQFF.

The J gene is TRBJ1-1, the V gene TRBV5-4; D gene ambiguous. CDR3 size: 13 residues. V lost 4 bases and J lost 3, with 10 bases in between. Germline V gene sequence: CDR1 SGHNT, CDR2 YYREEE (reference sequence). The CDR3 loop is CASSPQRDTEAFF. CDR3 in DNA: TGTGCCAGCAGCCCGCAGCGGGACACTGAAGCTTTCTTT.

The rearrangement uses TRBV28 and TRBJ1-5; TRBD1 agrees at 8 bases. The CDR3 runs to 15 residues. Germline V CDR1 and CDR2: MDHEN, SYDVKM. Trimming took 5 bases from V and 2 from J; bases not matched to a gene: 5. The CDR3 sequence is CASSILQGGNQPQHF. The DNA for the CDR3 is TGTGCCAGCAGTATCCTACAGGGGGGCAATCAGCCCCAGCATTTT. Full variable domain (outside the CDR3, taken from reference TRBV28 and TRBJ1-5): DVKVTQSSRYLVKRTGEKVFLECVQDMDHENMFWYRQDPGLGLRLIYFSYDVKMKEKGDIPEGYSVSREKKERFSLILESASTNQTSMYLCASSILQGGNQPQHFGDGTRLSIL.

V usage is TRBV27 and J usage is TRBJ2-2; 10 bases fit TRBD2. Germline assignment: CDR1 MNHEY and CDR2 SMNVEV (reference sequence). V gave up 5 bases and J gave up 10 bases; unmatched junction bases: 7. This CDR3 is 14 amino acids long. CDR3 nucleotides: TGTGCCAGCAGTCCCGGGACTAGCGTTAAGGAGCTGTTTTTT. Residues: CASSPGTSVKELFF.